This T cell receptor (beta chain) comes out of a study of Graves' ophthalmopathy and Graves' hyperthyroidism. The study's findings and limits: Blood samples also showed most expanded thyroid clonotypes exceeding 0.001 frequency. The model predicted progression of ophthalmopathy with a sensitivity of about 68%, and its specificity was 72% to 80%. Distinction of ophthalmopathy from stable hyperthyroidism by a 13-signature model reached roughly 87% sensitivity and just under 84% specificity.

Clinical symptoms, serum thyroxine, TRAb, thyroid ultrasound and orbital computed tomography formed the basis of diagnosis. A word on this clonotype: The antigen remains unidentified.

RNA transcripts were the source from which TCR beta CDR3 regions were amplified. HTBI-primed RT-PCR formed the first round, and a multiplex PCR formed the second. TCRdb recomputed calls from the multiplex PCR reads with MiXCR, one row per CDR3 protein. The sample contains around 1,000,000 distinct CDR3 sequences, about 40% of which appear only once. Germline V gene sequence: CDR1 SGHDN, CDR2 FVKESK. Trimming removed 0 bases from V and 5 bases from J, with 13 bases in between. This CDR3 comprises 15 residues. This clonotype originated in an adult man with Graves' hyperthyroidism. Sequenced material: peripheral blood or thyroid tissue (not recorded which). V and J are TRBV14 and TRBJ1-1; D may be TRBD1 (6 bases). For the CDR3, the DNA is TGTGCCAGCAGCCAAGAATGGAACAGGGAGACTGAAGCTTTCTTT. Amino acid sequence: CASSQEWNRETEAFF. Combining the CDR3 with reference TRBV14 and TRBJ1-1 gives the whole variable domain EAGVTQFPSHSVIEKGQTVTLRCDPISGHDNLYWYRRVMGKEIKFLLHFVKESKQDESGMPNNRFLAERTGGTYSTLKVQPAELEDSGVYFCASSQEWNRETEAFFGQGTRLTVV.